This entry features one T cell receptor beta chain sequence. What it binds is unknown. This entry belongs to a study of T cell responses to AZD1222 COVID-19 vaccine. The V and J ends lost 11 bases and 3 bases respectively, with 11 bases between them. Per the germline V gene, CDR1 is MNHEY and CDR2 is SVGAGI. CDR3 length equals 12 residues. The study's findings and limits: Dominant CD4 TCR responses targeted spike regions 160-218 and 743-854.

Data came from immunoSEQ multiplex PCR; TCRdb stores just in-frame clones and leaves some out. Among about 94,000 clones listed, around 84% were seen once. This chain joins TRBV6-5 and TRBJ1-5, with a weak D call TRBD1 (5 bases). The source of this sequence is an adult who received the AZD1222 COVID-19 vaccine. Sequencing was performed on peripheral blood, taken 28 days after the second AZD1222 dose. CDR3: CASNRNNQPQHF. CDR3 nucleotide sequence: TGTGCCTCCAACAGGAACAATCAGCCCCAGCATTTT.